This T cell receptor (beta chain) was sequenced in a study of blood T cell repertoires in COVID-19. About the study: The analysed material was cDNA or gDNA that came from T cells, B-cell-depleted T cells, or PBMCs.

Authors' methods: Estimated nucleated cell counts came from reference gene primer amplification. The data were produced by immunoSEQ multiplex PCR, yet TCRdb's version contains in-frame clones alone and is incomplete. That table furnishes V, J and clone size, whereas the DNA furnished D and trimming. The table shows about 200,000 clones, with around 88% occurring only once. From germline, CDR1 is MDHEN and CDR2 SYDVKM. The CDR3 has 15 residues. Trimming shortened V by 7 bases and J by 1 base, and 16 bases separated the two germline ends. Individuals drawn from around 25 US areas were about 18 to 100 years old. Cohort placement rested on clinical history that participants reported themselves.

Sample: PBMCs or T cells enriched from blood (not recorded which). This clonotype was obtained from a man aged 35-49 years with acute COVID-19. This sequence joins TRBV28 and TRBJ1-1, with D tentatively TRBD1 (6 bases). CDR3: CASTWGGSRNTEAFF. The CDR3 bases are TGTGCCAGCACGTGGGGGGGCAGTCGGAACACTGAAGCTTTCTTT. Full variable domain (rest looked up from reference TRBV28 and TRBJ1-1): DVKVTQSSRYLVKRTGEKVFLECVQDMDHENMFWYRQDPGLGLRLIYFSYDVKMKEKGDIPEGYSVSREKKERFSLILESASTNQTSMYLCASTWGGSRNTEAFFGQGTRLTVV.